This is a list of T cell receptor beta chains from one sample in a study of blood T cell repertoires in COVID-19. Data came from immunoSEQ multiplex PCR; TCRdb stores just in-frame clones and leaves some out. The table has about 160,000 clones, around four fifths seen once. Sequenced material: peripheral blood. These receptors all come from a man aged 65 to 79 with acute or convalescent COVID-19. The CDR3 runs from the conserved cysteine through the conserved F or W. Fields, in order: J gene, V gene, D gene, clone size, CDR3 protein, CDR3 DNA. The D gene is left open where the match is weak. Size tells how often a clone was seen (once, few, many) or the class of an expanded clone, and some rows leave it out.

TRBJ1-3 | TRBV28 | TRBD1 | . | CASSPGQDGNTIYF | TGTGCCAGCAGTCCTGGACAGGACGGAAACACCATATATTTT
TRBJ2-1 | TRBV11-3 | . | . | CASSLDMRGEQFF | TGTGCCAGCAGCTTGGATATGCGCGGTGAGCAGTTCTTC
TRBJ1-2 | TRBV27 | TRBD1 | . | CASRAGTGNGYTF | TGTGCCAGCAGGGCCGGGACAGGGAATGGCTACACCTTC
TRBJ1-1 | TRBV7-2 | . | few | CASSLESTPRGTEAFF | TGTGCCAGCAGCTTAGAGAGTACTCCTCGGGGCACTGAAGCTTTCTTT
TRBJ2-1 | TRBV4-2 | TRBD2 | . | CASSQGGGLAVYNEQFF | TGTGCCAGCAGCCAAGGGGGGGGACTAGCGGTTTACAATGAGCAGTTCTTC
TRBJ1-1 | TRBV2 | TRBD1 | . | CASRGQGATTAFF | TGTGCCAGCAGGGGACAGGGGGCGACGACGGCTTTCTTT
TRBJ2-2 | TRBV18 | TRBD2 | . | CASSPSSGSGELFF | TGTGCCAGCTCACCAAGCAGCGGGAGCGGGGAGCTGTTTTTT
TRBJ1-6 | TRBV7-9 | . | . | CASSLGSSYNSPLHF | TGTGCCAGCAGCTTAGGGAGCTCCTATAATTCACCCCTCCACTTT
TRBJ2-1 | TRBV3-1/TRBV3-2 | . | few | CASSQFAGAYNEQFF | TGTGCCAGCAGCCAATTTGCGGGTGCCTACAATGAGCAGTTCTTC
TRBJ1-5 | TRBV18 | . | once | CASSPASDSNQPQHF | TGTGCCAGCTCACCAGCCAGCGATAGCAATCAGCCCCAGCATTTT
TRBJ1-1 | TRBV30 | . | many | CAWRTGLNTEAFF | TGTGCCTGGAGGACAGGATTGAACACTGAAGCTTTCTTT
TRBJ1-1 | TRBV10-3 | . | . | CAISRVSDTEAFF | TGTGCCATCAGCAGGGTTTCGGACACTGAAGCTTTCTTT
TRBJ2-7 | TRBV11-2 | TRBD2 | . | CASSPGSSGGPSEQYF | TGTGCCAGCAGCCCCGGGTCTAGCGGGGGGCCTTCCGAGCAGTACTTC
TRBJ2-7 | TRBV9 | . | . | CASSLDREQYF | TGTGCCAGCAGCCTCGACAGGGAGCAGTACTTC
TRBJ1-4 | TRBV6-9 | . | . | CASRLTGGRLKLFF | TGTGCCAGCAGACTCACAGGAGGGAGACTAAAACTGTTTTTT
TRBJ2-1 | TRBV5-1 | TRBD2 | . | CASSLASGTHNEQFF | TGCGCCAGCAGCTTGGCCAGCGGGACCCACAATGAGCAGTTCTTC
TRBJ1-3 | TRBV18 | TRBD1 | . | CASSPPGGSSLNTIYF | TGTGCCAGCTCACCACCAGGGGGCTCCTCTTTGAACACCATATATTTT
TRBJ2-3 | TRBV15 | TRBD1 | . | CATGPGQGLLGTQYF | TGTGCCACCGGTCCCGGACAGGGGCTACTGGGTACGCAGTATTTT
TRBJ2-5 | TRBV6-5 | . | . | CASSHPSRETQYF | TGTGCCAGCAGTCACCCTAGTCGGGAGACCCAGTACTTC
TRBJ2-3 | TRBV28 | . | . | CASSPTGMLDTQYF | TGTGCCAGCAGTCCAACAGGGATGTTAGATACGCAGTATTTT
TRBJ2-3 | TRBV11-2 | TRBD2 | . | CASSLVAGGADTQYF | TGTGCCAGCAGCTTAGTGGCGGGAGGAGCAGATACGCAGTATTTT
TRBJ2-5 | TRBV18 | . | . | CASSPGAETQYF | TGTGCCAGCTCACCGGGGGCTGAGACCCAGTACTTC
TRBJ1-2 | TRBV3-1/TRBV3-2 | . | . | CASSQGNSGYTF | TGTGCCAGCAGCCAAGGTAACAGTGGCTACACCTTC
TRBJ2-1 | TRBV21-1 | . | . | CASSKVGGRAQRIYNEQFF | TGTGCCAGCAGCAAAGTCGGCGGGAGGGCCCAAAGAATCTACAATGAGCAGTTCTTC
TRBJ2-3 | TRBV27 | TRBD2 | . | CASNLRGRATDTQYF | TGTGCCAGCAACCTACGGGGGAGGGCCACAGATACGCAGTATTTT